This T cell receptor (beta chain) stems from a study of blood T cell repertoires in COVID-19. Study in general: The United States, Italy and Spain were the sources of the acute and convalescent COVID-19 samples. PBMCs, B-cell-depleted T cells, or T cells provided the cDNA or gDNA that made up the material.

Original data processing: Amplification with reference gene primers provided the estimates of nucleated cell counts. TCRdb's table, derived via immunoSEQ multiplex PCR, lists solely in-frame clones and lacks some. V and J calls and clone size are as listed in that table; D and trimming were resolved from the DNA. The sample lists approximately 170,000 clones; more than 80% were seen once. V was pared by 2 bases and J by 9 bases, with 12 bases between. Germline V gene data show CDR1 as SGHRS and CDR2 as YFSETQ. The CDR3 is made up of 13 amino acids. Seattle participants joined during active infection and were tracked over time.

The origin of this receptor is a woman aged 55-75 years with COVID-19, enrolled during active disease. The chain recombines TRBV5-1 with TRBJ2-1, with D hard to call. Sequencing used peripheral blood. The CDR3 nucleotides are TGCGCCAGCAGCTTACCCCCGGTCGCTGAGCAGTTCTTC. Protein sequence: CASSLPPVAEQFF.